This T cell receptor (beta chain) originates from a study of Ad26.COV2.S vaccination and SARS-CoV-2 variants. Across the whole study: Ad26.COV2.S given intramuscularly, once or twice 56 days apart.

Libraries were prepared by immunoSEQ multiplex PCR; TCRdb keeps only in-frame clonotypes and omits some of them. Found here are 500,000 or so clones, about 88% of them singletons; the top ten hold about 2.5%. Treatment noted: around 19 received Ad26.COV2.S at low or high dose, single or two shots; about 5 received placebo; per-sample allocation not given. Each sample was drawn 63 days after the first injection (of vaccine or placebo). In Boston, an adult donor aged 18-55 years took part. Trimming removed 1 base from V and 2 bases from J, with 7 bases in between. The CDR3 runs 14 residues. Germline assignment: CDR1 SGHVS and CDR2 FNYEAQ.

The source material was peripheral blood, sampled in a trial of Ad26.COV2.S vaccine versus placebo. This chain links TRBV7-6 with TRBJ2-3; unclear D gene. This TCR was sampled from a person between 18 and 65 years old who received the Ad26.COV2.S COVID-19 vaccine or a placebo. The CDR3 DNA is TGTGCCAGCAGCTTAGGGGCCATCACAGATACGCAGTATTTT. Translated: CASSLGAITDTQYF.